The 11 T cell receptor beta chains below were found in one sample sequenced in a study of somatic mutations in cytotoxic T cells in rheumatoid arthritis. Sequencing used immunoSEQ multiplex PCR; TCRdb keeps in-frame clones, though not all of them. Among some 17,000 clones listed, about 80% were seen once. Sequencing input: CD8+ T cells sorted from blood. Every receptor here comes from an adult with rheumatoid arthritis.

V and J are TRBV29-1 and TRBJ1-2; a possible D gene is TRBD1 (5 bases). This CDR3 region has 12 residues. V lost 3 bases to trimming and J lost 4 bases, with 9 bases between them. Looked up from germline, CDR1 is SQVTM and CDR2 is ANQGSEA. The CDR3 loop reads CSVDQGVYGYTF. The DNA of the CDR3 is TGCAGCGTTGACCAGGGAGTCTATGGCTACACCTTC.

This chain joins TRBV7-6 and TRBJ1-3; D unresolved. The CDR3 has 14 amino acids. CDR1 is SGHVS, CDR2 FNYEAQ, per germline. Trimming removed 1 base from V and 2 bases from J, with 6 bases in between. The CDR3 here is CASSLDRTGNTIYF. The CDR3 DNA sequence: TGTGCCAGCAGCTTAGACAGAACTGGAAACACCATATATTTT.

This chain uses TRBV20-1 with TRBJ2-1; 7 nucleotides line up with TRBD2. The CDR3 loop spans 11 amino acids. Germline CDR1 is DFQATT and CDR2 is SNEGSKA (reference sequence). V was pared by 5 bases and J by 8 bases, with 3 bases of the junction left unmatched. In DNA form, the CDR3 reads TGCAGTGCTGGCGGGAGCGATGAGCAGTTCTTC. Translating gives CSAGGSDEQFF.

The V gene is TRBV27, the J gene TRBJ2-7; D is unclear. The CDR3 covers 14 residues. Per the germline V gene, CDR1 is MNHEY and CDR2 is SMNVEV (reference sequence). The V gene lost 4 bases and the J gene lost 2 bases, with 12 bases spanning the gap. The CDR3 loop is CASSYKSSTYEQYF. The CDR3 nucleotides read TGTGCCAGCAGTTACAAATCGAGCACCTACGAGCAGTACTTC.

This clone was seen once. The CDR3 DNA reads as TGTGCCAGCAGGCCCCTGGACTACACCGGGGAGCTGTTTTTT. It yields the protein CASRPLDYTGELFF. The chain carries TRBV5-6 and TRBJ2-2; possible D gene TRBD2, 5 bases. V was pared by 5 bases and J by 3 bases, with 11 bases between. The CDR3 runs 14 residues. Looked up from germline, CDR1 is SGHDT and CDR2 is YYEEEE.

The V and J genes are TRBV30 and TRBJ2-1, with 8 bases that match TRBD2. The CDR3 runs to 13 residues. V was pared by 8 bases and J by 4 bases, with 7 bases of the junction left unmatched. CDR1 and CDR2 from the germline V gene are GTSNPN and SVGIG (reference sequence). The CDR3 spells CAQTSGIYNEQFF. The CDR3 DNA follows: TGTGCCCAAACTAGCGGAATTTACAATGAGCAGTTCTTC.

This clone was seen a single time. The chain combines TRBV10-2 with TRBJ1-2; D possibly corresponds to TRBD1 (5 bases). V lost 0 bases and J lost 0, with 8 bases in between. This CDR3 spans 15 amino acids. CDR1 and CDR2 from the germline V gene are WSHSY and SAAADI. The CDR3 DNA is TGCGCCAGCAGTGAGTCACGGGGACCTAACTATGGCTACACCTTC. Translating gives CASSESRGPNYGYTF.

The CDR3 coding sequence is TGTGCCAGCTCACCAATAGGGGGGCTTGAAGACGAGCAGTACTTC. Amino acids: CASSPIGGLEDEQYF. The chain carries TRBV18 and TRBJ2-7, with D tentatively TRBD1 or TRBD2 (6 bases each). CDR3 length: 15 residues. With 2 bases removed from V and 5 bases from J, the gap between germline ends came to 16 bases. The germline gives CDR1 KGHSH, CDR2 LQKENI.

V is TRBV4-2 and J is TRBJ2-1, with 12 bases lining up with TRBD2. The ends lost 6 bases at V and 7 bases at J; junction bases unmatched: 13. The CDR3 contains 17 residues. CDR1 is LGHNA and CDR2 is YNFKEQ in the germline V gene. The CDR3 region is CASSRLAGGPGWNEQFF. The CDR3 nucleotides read TGTGCCAGCAGTCGTCTAGCGGGAGGGCCGGGGTGGAATGAGCAGTTCTTC.

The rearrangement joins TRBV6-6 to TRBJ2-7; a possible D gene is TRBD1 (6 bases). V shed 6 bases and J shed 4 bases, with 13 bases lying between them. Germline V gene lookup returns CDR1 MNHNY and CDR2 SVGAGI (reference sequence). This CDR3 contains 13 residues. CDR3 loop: CASRPGHSYEQYF. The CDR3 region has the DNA TGTGCCAGCAGGCCGGGACATTCTTACGAGCAGTACTTC.

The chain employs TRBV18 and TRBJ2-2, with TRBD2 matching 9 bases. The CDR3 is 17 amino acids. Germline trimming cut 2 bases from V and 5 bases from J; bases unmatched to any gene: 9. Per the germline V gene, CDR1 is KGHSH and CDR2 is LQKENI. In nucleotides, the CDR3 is TGTGCCAGCTCACCATTATCCAGGCTAGCGGGGACCGGGGAGCTGTTTTTT. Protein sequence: CASSPLSRLAGTGELFF.